Listed below are T cell receptor beta chains from one sample, sequenced in a study of tumor-infiltrating lymphocytes in primary liver carcinoma. Using its own MiXCR run on the multiplex PCR reads, TCRdb lists one record per CDR3 protein. Here the sample spans roughly 180,000 distinct CDR3 sequences, over 45% being singletons. Material: peripheral blood. All receptors come from a man aged 40-49 years with primary liver carcinoma and hepatitis B virus infection. CDR3s include the opening cysteine and the closing phenylalanine or tryptophan. D genes are given only for firm matches.

d_call v_call cdr3_aa
NA TRBV5-1 CASSLDGSDTQYF
NA TRBV12-3/TRBV12-4 CASSSGGNQPQHF
NA TRBV5-1 CASSWTHGGGNEKLFF
TRBD1 TRBV11-2 CASSSQGVIPNYGYTF
TRBD1 TRBV7-9 CASSGRTGDYRQYF
TRBD2 TRBV6-1 CASRAGGGSPTDTQYF
NA TRBV6-1 CANSELANYEQYF
NA TRBV10-3 CAIRDNSGANVLTF
NA TRBV7-8 CASNPWADEQFF
NA TRBV4-2 CASSHSTTGSYEQYF
NA TRBV6-5 CASRQGEETQYF
NA TRBV12-3/TRBV12-4 CASGLARRSQPQHF
TRBD2 TRBV29-1 CSAKGGQGRTSGVGEQFF
TRBD2 TRBV30 CAWTGLAGDDEQFF
NA TRBV11-2 CASSLGPDTQYF
NA TRBV11-2 CAGSLTDGAYEQYF
NA TRBV5-6 CASRRGPDSNTEAFF
TRBD1 TRBV12-3/TRBV12-4 CASSWTGEGTQYF